These 12 T cell receptor beta chains were all obtained from the same sample, sequenced in a study of T cells in Graves' hyperthyroidism and ophthalmopathy. There were TCR beta CDR3 regions amplified from RNA transcripts. First-round RT-PCR targeting the TCR CDR3 was performed with the HTBI primer set. TCRdb called the multiplex PCR reads again in MiXCR, with one record for every CDR3 protein. The sample shows some 490,000 distinct CDR3 sequences, roughly 15% of them seen only once. The sequenced sample was blood. These receptors were taken from a woman in her 30s with Graves' ophthalmopathy.

This clonotype has more than one count but fewer than ten. The rearrangement joins TRBV27 to TRBJ1-5; the D gene is possibly TRBD1 (6 bases). V lost 0 bases, J lost 7 bases, and 25 bases lay in between. This CDR3 is 19 amino acids long. Germline assignment: CDR1 MNHEY and CDR2 SMNVEV (reference sequence). CDR3 bases: TGTGCCAGCAGTTTATCGGGGGGGGGGGGCAGGGCAGGCGGGCAGCCCCAGCATTTT. This sequence encodes CASSLSGGGGRAGGQPQHF.

This clonotype showed up many times. V is TRBV28 and J is TRBJ1-4, with 7 bases aligning to TRBD1. Germline-derived CDR1 and CDR2 are MDHEN and SYDVKM. This CDR3 is 14 amino acids long. V shed 4 bases and J 3 bases; nucleotides not matched to a gene: 2. The CDR3 sequence is CASSWDRSNEKLFF. In DNA form, the CDR3 reads TGTGCCAGCAGTTGGGACAGATCTAATGAAAAACTGTTTTTT. The full variable domain, its missing parts supplied by reference TRBV28 and TRBJ1-4, is DVKVTQSSRYLVKRTGEKVFLECVQDMDHENMFWYRQDPGLGLRLIYFSYDVKMKEKGDIPEGYSVSREKKERFSLILESASTNQTSMYLCASSWDRSNEKLFFGSGTQLSVL.

This clonotype has a count of ten or more. CDR3 sequence: CASSFSGFTGELFF. For the CDR3, the DNA is TGTGCCAGCAGTTTCAGCGGATTCACCGGGGAGCTGTTTTTT. The chain combines TRBV12-3 or TRBV12-4 with TRBJ2-2, with D possibly TRBD2 on 5 matching bases. There are 14 residues in the CDR3. Between the trimmed V and J ends, which lost 3 bases and 4 bases, there was a span of 9 bases.

This clonotype was counted at least ten times. The chain uses TRBV20-1 and TRBJ2-3; tentatively, D is TRBD2 (6 bases). The V gene's germline CDR1 is DFQATT and CDR2 SNEGSKA (reference sequence). This CDR3 is built from 16 residues. V was clipped by 5 bases and J by 0 bases, with 18 bases between them. The CDR3 is CSAYLVSGSSTDTQYF. The CDR3 region has the DNA TGCAGTGCTTACCTCGTAAGCGGGTCTAGCACAGATACGCAGTATTTT.

In its sample, this clonotype was seen many times. V is TRBV7-9 and J is TRBJ2-7, with 8 bases that match TRBD1. The CDR3 is 15 amino acids. Per the germline V gene, CDR1 is SEHNR and CDR2 is FQNEAQ (reference sequence). V trimming: 2 bases; J trimming: 1 base; junction bases outside the gene matches: 4. Here the CDR3 reads CASSLSRDRSYEQYF. The CDR3 nucleotides read TGTGCCAGCAGCTTAAGTCGGGACAGGTCCTACGAGCAGTACTTC.

This clonotype was detected a few times. The chain recombines TRBV14 with TRBJ2-7, with 8 nucleotides matching TRBD1. Trimming cost V 4 bases and J 4 bases; bases outside gene matches: 6. Germline-derived CDR1 and CDR2 are SGHDN and FVKESK. CDR3 size: 14 residues. The CDR3 DNA is TGTGCCAGCAGCCTTCCGGACAGGGCGTACGAGCAGTACTTC. It is translated as CASSLPDRAYEQYF.

The rearrangement uses TRBV2 and TRBJ2-5; tentatively, D is TRBD1 (6 bases). The V end was cut by 2 bases, the J end by 7 bases, with 14 bases between. The CDR3 is made up of 14 amino acids. Germline values: CDR1 SNHLY, CDR2 FYNNEI. The CDR3 loop is CASSESAGERTQYF. The CDR3 DNA sequence: TGTGCCAGCAGTGAATCCGCAGGGGAAAGGACCCAGTACTTC.

This clonotype was counted at least ten times. J is TRBJ1-5 and V is TRBV7-2; D perhaps matches TRBD1 (5 bases). From germline, CDR1 is SGHTA and CDR2 FQGNSA. The CDR3 consists of 15 residues. V lost 3 bases and J lost 6, with 15 bases in between. In DNA, the CDR3 is TGTGCCAGCAGCTTCTCCGGAGGGGCAGGTCAGCCCCAGCATTTT. Protein product: CASSFSGGAGQPQHF.

The CDR3: CASSPKQGSYEQYF. CDR3 bases: TGCGCCAGCAGCCCGAAACAGGGATCCTACGAGCAGTACTTC. The V gene is TRBV4-1, the J gene TRBJ2-7; D possibly corresponds to TRBD1 (6 bases). V shed 4 bases and J shed 1 base, with 11 bases lying between them. The CDR3 is 14 residues long. CDR1 MGHRA and CDR2 YSYEKL come from the germline V gene.

This clonotype has at least ten counts. The V call is TRBV6-2 or TRBV6-3, the J call TRBJ1-1; D remains ambiguous. Deletions cut 3 bases from V and 0 bases from J, with 14 bases between. This CDR3 spans 16 amino acids. Germline CDR1 and CDR2: MNHEY and SVGEGT. The CDR3 here is CASSYRGTVLNTEAFF. The CDR3 nucleotides are TGTGCCAGCAGTTATCGGGGTACAGTCCTGAACACTGAAGCTTTCTTT.

This clonotype was counted between two and nine times. This chain links TRBV6-2 or TRBV6-3 with TRBJ2-1, with 10 positions matching TRBD2. The trim removed 2 bases at V and 8 bases at J, leaving 9 bases unmatched. This CDR3 is built from 16 residues. From germline, CDR1 is MNHEY and CDR2 SVGEGT. This CDR3 reads CASSYHPSGSIYEQFF. As DNA, the CDR3 is TGTGCCAGCAGTTACCACCCTAGCGGGAGTATCTATGAGCAGTTCTTC.

This clonotype was detected ten times or more. The V gene is TRBV7-2, the J gene TRBJ2-1, with TRBD2 identical over 9 bases. CDR3 length: 19 amino acids. Germline V gene lookup returns CDR1 SGHTA and CDR2 FQGNSA. Losses at the gene ends were 3 bases for V and 0 bases for J; bases not matched to a gene: 12. CDR3 DNA sequence: TGTGCCAGCAGCTTTAACCCCGGGAGCGGGAGGATCTCCTACAATGAGCAGTTCTTC. This gives the protein CASSFNPGSGRISYNEQFF.